This T cell receptor beta chain derives from a study of T cell responses to AZD1222 COVID-19 vaccine. Clones were read by immunoSEQ multiplex PCR, and TCRdb kept only the in-frame ones, dropping some. This sample has 110,000 or so clones, with roughly 88% found just once. The CDR3 extends over 15 amino acids. V was pared by 2 bases and J by 3 bases, with 6 bases of the junction left unmatched. Germline V gene sequence: CDR1 SGHRS, CDR2 YFSETQ. The starting material was peripheral blood, obtained 28 days after the second AZD1222 dose. V usage is TRBV5-1 and J usage is TRBJ1-2; 8 bases line up with TRBD1. This sequence was found in an adult who received the AZD1222 COVID-19 vaccine. The CDR3 protein is CASSLRQGSDYGYTF. The DNA for the CDR3 is TGCGCCAGCAGCTTAAGACAGGGGTCGGACTATGGCTACACCTTC.